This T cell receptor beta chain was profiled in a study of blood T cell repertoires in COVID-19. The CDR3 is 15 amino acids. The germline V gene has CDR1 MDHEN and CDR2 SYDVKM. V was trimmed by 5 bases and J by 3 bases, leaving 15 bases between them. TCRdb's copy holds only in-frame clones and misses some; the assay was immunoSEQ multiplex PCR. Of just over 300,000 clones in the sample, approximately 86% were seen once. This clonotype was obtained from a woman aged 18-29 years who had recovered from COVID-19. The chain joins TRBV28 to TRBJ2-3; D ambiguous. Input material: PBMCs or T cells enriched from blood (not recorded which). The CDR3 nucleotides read TGTGCCAGCAGTCCCCGCGGTCTGCGGACAGATACGCAGTATTTT. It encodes CASSPRGLRTDTQYF.